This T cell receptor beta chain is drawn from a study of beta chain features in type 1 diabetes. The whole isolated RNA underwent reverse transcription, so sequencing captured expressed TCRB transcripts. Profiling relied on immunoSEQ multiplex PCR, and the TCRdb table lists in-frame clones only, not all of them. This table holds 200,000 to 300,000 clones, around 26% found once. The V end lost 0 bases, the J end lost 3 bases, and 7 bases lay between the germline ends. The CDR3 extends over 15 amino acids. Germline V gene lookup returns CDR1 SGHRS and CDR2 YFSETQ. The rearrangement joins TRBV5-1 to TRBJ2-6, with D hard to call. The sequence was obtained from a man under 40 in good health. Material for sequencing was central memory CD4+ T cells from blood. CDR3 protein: CASSLGPHGANVLTF. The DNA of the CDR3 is TGCGCCAGCAGCTTGGGACCTCATGGGGCCAACGTCCTGACTTTC. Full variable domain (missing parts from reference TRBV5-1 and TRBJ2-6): KAGVTQTPRYLIKTRGQQVTLSCSPISGHRSVSWYQQTPGQGLQFLFEYFSETQRNKGNFPGRFSGRQFSNSRSEMNVSTLELGDSALYLCASSLGPHGANVLTFGAGSRLTVL.